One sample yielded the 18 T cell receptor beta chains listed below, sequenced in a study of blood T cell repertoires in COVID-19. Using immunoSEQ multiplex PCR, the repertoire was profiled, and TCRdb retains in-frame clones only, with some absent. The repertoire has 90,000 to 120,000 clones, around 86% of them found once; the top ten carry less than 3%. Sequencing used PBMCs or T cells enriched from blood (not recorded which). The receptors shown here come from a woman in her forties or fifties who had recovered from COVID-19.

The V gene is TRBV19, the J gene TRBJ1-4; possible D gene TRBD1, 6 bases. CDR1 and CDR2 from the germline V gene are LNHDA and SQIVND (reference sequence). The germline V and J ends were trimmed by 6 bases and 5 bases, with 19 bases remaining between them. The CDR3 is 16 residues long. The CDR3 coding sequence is TGTGCCAGTAGCTCGACAGGCCTTAAGGAAAATGAAAAACTGTTTTTT. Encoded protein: CASSSTGLKENEKLFF.

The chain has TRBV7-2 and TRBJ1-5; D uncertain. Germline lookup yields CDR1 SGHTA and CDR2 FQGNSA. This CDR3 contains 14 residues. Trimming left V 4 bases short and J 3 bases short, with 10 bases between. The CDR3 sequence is CASSYGLPNQPQHF. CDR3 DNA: TGTGCCAGCAGCTACGGACTGCCCAATCAGCCCCAGCATTTT.

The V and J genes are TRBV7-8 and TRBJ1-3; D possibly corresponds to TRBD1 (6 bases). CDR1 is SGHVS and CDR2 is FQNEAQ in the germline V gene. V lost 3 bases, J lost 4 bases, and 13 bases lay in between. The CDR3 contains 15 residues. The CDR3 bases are TGTGCCAGCAGCTTCGTCGGGGGGCTGGGAAACACCATATATTTT. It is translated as CASSFVGGLGNTIYF.

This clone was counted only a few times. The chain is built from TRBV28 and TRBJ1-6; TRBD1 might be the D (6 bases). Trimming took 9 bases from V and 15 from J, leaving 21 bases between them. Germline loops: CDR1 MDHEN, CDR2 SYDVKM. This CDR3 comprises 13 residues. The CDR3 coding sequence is TGTGCCAGTGAGACAGGCCCACAGGGTCTCCTCCACTTT. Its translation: CASETGPQGLLHF.

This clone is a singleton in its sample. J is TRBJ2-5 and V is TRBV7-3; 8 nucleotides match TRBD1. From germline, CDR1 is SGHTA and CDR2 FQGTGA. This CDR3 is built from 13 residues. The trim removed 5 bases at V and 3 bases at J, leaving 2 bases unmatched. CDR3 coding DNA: TGTGCCAGCAGCATGGACAGGGAAGAGACCCAGTACTTC. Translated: CASSMDREETQYF. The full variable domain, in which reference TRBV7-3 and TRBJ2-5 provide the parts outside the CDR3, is GAGVSQTPSNKVTEKGKYVELRCDPISGHTALYWYRQSLGQGPEFLIYFQGTGAADDSGLPNDRFFAVRPEGSVSTLKIQRTERGDSAVYLCASSMDREETQYFGPGTRLLVL.

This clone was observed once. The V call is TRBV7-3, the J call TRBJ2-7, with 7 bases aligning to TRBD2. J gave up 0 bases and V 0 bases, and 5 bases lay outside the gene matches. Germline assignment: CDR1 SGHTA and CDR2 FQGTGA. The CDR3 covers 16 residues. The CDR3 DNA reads TGTGCCAGCAGCTTAACGGGGGGGAATCCCTCCTACGAGCAGTACTTC. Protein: CASSLTGGNPSYEQYF.

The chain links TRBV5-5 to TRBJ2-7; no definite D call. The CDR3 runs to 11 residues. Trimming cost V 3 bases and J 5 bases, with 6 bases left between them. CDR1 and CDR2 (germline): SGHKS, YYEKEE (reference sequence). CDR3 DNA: TGTGCCAGCAGCTACTATGACGAGCAGTACTTC. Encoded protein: CASSYYDEQYF.

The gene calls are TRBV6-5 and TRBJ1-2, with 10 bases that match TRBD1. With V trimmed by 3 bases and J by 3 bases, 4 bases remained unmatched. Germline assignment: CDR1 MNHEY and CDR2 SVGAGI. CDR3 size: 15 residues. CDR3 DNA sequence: TGTGCCAGCAGTTATCGACAGGGGGCGGACTATGGCTACACCTTC. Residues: CASSYRQGADYGYTF.

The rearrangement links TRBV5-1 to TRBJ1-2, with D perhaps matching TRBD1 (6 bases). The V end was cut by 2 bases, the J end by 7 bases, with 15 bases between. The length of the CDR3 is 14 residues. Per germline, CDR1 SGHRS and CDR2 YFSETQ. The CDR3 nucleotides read TGCGCCAGCAGCTTATCAGAGGGGGTCCCTGGCTACACCTTC. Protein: CASSLSEGVPGYTF.

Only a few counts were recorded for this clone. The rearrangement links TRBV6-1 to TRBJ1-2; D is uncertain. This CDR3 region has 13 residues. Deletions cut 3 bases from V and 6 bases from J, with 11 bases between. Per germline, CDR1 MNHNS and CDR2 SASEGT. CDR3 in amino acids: CASSDNRVDGYTF. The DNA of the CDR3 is TGTGCCAGCAGTGATAACCGGGTAGATGGCTACACCTTC.

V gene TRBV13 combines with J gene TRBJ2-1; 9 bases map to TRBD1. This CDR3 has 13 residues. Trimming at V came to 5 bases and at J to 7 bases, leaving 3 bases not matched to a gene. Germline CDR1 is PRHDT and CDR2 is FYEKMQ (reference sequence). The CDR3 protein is CASSGTGINEQFF. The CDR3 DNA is TGTGCCAGCAGCGGGACAGGGATTAATGAGCAGTTCTTC.

The CDR3 nucleotides are TGCGCCAGCAGTATGACAGGGAAGAATGAAGCTTTCTTT. Amino acids: CASSMTGKNEAFF. V is TRBV10-1 and J is TRBJ1-1; TRBD1 matches at 7 bases. The germline V gene encodes CDR1 WNHNN and CDR2 SYGVQD (reference sequence). CDR3 size: 13 residues. V dropped 5 bases and J dropped 7; count of bases not matched to a gene: 7.

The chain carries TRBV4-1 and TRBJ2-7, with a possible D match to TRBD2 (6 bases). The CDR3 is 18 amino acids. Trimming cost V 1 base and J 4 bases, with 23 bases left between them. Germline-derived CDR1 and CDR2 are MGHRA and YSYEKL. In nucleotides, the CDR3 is TGCGCCAGCAGCCAAGTCGAGACCGGGACTCCTCCCGAGTACGAGCAGTACTTC. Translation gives CASSQVETGTPPEYEQYF.

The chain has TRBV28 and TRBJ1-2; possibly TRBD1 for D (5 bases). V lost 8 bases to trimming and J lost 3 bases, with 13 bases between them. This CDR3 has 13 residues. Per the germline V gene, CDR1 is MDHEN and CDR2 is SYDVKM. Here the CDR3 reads CASVNRFHYGYTF. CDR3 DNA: TGTGCCAGCGTTAACAGGTTCCACTATGGCTACACCTTC.

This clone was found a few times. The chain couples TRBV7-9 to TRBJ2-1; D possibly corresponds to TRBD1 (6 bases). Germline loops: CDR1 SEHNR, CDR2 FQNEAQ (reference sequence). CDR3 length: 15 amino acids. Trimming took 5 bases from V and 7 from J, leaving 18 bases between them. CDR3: CASSLGPQGWNEQFF. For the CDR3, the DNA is TGTGCCAGCAGCCTAGGCCCACAGGGTTGGAATGAGCAGTTCTTC.

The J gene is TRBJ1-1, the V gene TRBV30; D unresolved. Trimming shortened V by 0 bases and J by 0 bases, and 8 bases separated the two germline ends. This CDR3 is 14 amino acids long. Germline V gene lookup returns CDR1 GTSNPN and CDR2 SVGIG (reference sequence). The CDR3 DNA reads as TGTGCCTGGAGTGTCAGCGGGGTGAACACTGAAGCTTTCTTT. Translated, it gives CAWSVSGVNTEAFF. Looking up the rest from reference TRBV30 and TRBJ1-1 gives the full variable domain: SQTIHQWPATLVQPVGSPLSLECTVEGTSNPNLYWYRQAAGRGLQLLFYSVGIGQISSEVPQNLSASRPQDRQFILSSKKLLLSDSGFYLCAWSVSGVNTEAFFGQGTRLTVV.

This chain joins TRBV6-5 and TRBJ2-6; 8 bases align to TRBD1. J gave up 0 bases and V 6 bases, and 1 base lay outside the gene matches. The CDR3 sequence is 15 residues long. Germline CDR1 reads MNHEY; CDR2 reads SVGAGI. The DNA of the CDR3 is TGTGCCAGCAGGACAGGGGTCTCTGGGGCCAACGTCCTGACTTTC. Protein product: CASRTGVSGANVLTF.

CDR3 sequence reads: CASSPTREGRKLFF. Written as DNA, the CDR3 is TGTGCCAGCTCACCTACAAGGGAGGGACGAAAACTGTTTTTT. The chain combines TRBV18 with TRBJ1-4, with D tentatively TRBD1 (5 bases). There are 14 residues in the CDR3. CDR1 and CDR2 from the germline V gene are KGHSH and LQKENI. The germline V and J ends were trimmed by 3 bases and 10 bases, with 15 bases remaining between them. Supplemented by reference TRBV18 and TRBJ1-4, the full variable domain reads NAGVMQNPRHLVRRRGQEARLRCSPMKGHSHVYWYRQLPEEGLKFMVYLQKENIIDESGMPKERFSAEFPKEGPSILRIQQVVRGDSAAYFCASSPTREGRKLFFGSGTQLSVL.